This T cell receptor (beta chain) was captured in a study of blood T cell repertoires in COVID-19. The wider study: From the United States, Italy and Spain came samples of acute and convalescent COVID-19. T cells, B-cell-depleted T cells, or PBMCs supplied cDNA or gDNA.

The protocol was immunoSEQ multiplex PCR, while the TCRdb copy is restricted to in-frame clones and leaves out a portion. In the table there are 300,000 to 400,000 clones, approximately 91% of which are singletons. Participant-reported clinical history was the basis for cohort assignment. Shortly before study entry, within 2 weeks, exposed participants had met a COVID-19 case. V lost 6 bases to trimming and J lost 7 bases; unmatched junction nucleotides: 7. CDR1 is LNHDA, CDR2 SQIVND, per germline (reference sequence). The CDR3 has 13 amino acids. This chain links TRBV19 with TRBJ1-2; 8 positions match TRBD1. This clonotype was sampled from a woman aged 30 to 39 who had been exposed to COVID-19. Material for sequencing was PBMCs or T cells enriched from blood (not recorded which). The DNA of the CDR3 is TGTGCCAGTAGAAGGACAGGGAAGGGTGGCTACACCTTC. Encoded protein: CASRRTGKGGYTF.